This T cell receptor beta chain is drawn from a study of shared T cell receptors in the human thymus. Profiling relied on immunoSEQ multiplex PCR, and the TCRdb table lists in-frame clones only, not all of them. The table has over 350,000 clones, roughly 94% seen once. Sequenced material: thymocytes. The receptor was derived from a human donor.

For the CDR3, the DNA is TGTGCCAGCAGTTTATCGACTAGCGGATGGGGGTACAATGAGCAGTTCTTC. It translates to CASSLSTSGWGYNEQFF. The chain carries TRBV27 and TRBJ2-1; 9 bases line up with TRBD2. Germline-derived CDR1 and CDR2 are MNHEY and SMNVEV (reference sequence). After removal of 0 bases from V and 4 bases from J, the junction contained 7 bases not matched to a gene. The CDR3 runs to 17 residues.